The present entry profiles one TCR beta chain with its context. Its antigen is undetermined. These data are taken from a study of cytomegalovirus exposure and HLA in healthy donors. Turning to the study itself: From roughly 180 million T cells, an earlier analysis saw 117 million unique TCR beta sequences. Study-level results: Most CMV-associated TCR beta chains were later found to appear HLA-restricted. In a later analysis, parvovirus B19, influenza, CMV and Epstein-Barr virus appeared linked to several top co-occurrence clusters. Cytomegalovirus-associated status was assigned to some 160 TCR beta chains.

The PCR used 60 Vbeta and 13 Jbeta primers. TCRdb's copy holds only in-frame clones and misses some; the assay was immunoSEQ multiplex PCR. The table includes about 120,000 clones, roughly 75% detected once. Input material: PBMCs. This clonotype was obtained from a man younger than 40 in good health and CMV-seropositive.

CDR3 loop: CASSLGYSTYPGYTF. The CDR3 nucleotides read TGTGCCAGCAGCTTAGGGTACAGTACGTATCCTGGCTACACCTTC. This rearrangement joins TRBV11-2 to TRBJ1-2; D is ambiguous. The V end was cut by 1 base, the J end by 7 bases, with 16 bases between. The CDR3 consists of 15 residues. From germline, CDR1 is SGHAT and CDR2 FQNNGV. Using reference TRBV11-2 and TRBJ1-2 for the parts outside the CDR3, the full variable domain is EAGVAQSPRYKIIEKRQSVAFWCNPISGHATLYWYQQILGQGPKLLIQFQNNGVVDDSQLPKDRFSAERLKGVDSTLKIQPAKLEDSAVYLCASSLGYSTYPGYTFGSGTRLTVV.